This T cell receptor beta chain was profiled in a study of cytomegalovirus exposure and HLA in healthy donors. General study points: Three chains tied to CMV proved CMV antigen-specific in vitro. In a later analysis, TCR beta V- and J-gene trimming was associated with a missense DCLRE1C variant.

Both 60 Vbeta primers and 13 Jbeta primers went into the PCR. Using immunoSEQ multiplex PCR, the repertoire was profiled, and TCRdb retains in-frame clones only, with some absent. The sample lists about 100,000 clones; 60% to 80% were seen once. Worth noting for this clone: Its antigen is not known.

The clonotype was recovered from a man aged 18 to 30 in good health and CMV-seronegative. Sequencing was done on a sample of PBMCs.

CDR3 sequence reads: CASSLRANTGELFF. The CDR3 region has the DNA TGTGCCAGCAGCTTAAGAGCCAACACCGGGGAGCTGTTTTTT. This rearrangement joins TRBV7-3 to TRBJ2-2; D unresolved. Germline values: CDR1 SGHTA, CDR2 FQGTGA. The CDR3 contains 14 residues. The V gene lost 1 base and the J gene lost 2 bases, with 5 bases spanning the gap.